This T cell receptor (beta chain) was sequenced for a study of OX40 agonist ivuxolimab in advanced cancers. Libraries were prepared by immunoSEQ multiplex PCR; TCRdb keeps only in-frame clonotypes and omits some of them. The sample lists 55,000 to 80,000 clones, more than 90% seen once, with less than 0.7% in the top ten. From germline, CDR1 is MNHEY and CDR2 SVGAGI. This CDR3 region has 14 residues. With 2 bases clipped from V and 2 bases from J, the junction kept 2 bases outside the gene matches. This TCR came from an adult with an advanced solid tumor such as melanoma, head and neck, liver or kidney cancer. This chain joins TRBV6-5 and TRBJ2-7; 8 bases fit TRBD1. Material: CD4+ or CD8+ T cells sorted from blood, obtained in a trial of the OX40 agonist ivuxolimab. The CDR3 DNA reads as TGTGCCAGCAGTTACGGGGACAGGCCCTACGAGCAGTACTTC. This gives the protein CASSYGDRPYEQYF.